This is a list of T cell receptor beta chains from one sample in a study of sequential checkpoint blockade in melanoma. The repertoire was sequenced with immunoSEQ multiplex PCR; TCRdb's copy has only in-frame clones and lacks some. The table records over 3,500 clones, 57% of them present only once. The sample consisted of CD8+ T cells sorted from blood (inferred from file names), taken from a patient given nivolumab and ipilimumab in sequence. The receptors here all came from a human patient with melanoma. Some clones in this sample may be carry-over from other donors' samples. Both conserved end residues are part of each CDR3. Each record gives: clone size, V gene, J gene, D gene, CDR3 DNA, CDR3 protein. A D gene is named only where the DNA matches it firmly. Size values are once, few and many counts, or a class for expanded clones, and some rows have none.

>few|TRBV5-1|TRBJ2-7|TRBD2
TGCGCCAGCAGCTTGTACGGCGGGGGGGACGAGCAGTACTTC
CASSLYGGGDEQYF
>few|TRBV2|TRBJ2-5|TRBD2
TGTGCCAGCAGGGCGATAGCGGGGCTCACACAAGAGACCCAGTACTTC
CASRAIAGLTQETQYF
>.|TRBV4-1|TRBJ1-4|TRBD1
TGCGCCAGCAGTCTACAGGGGGCCCCTAATGAAAAACTGTTTTTT
CASSLQGAPNEKLFF
>medium-sized|TRBV7-4|TRBJ1-2|.
TGTGCCAGCAGCTTACATCCAGGGAAGTGGGGCTACACCTTC
CASSLHPGKWGYTF
>.|TRBV7-9|TRBJ1-6|TRBD1
TGTGCCAGCAGCATGAGCGGGACAGGGAGCCCCTATTCACCCCTCCACTTT
CASSMSGTGSPYSPLHF
>.|TRBV5-6|TRBJ2-1|TRBD1
TGTGCCAGCAGCGGACAGGGGCGGAATGAGCAGTTCTTC
CASSGQGRNEQFF
>.|TRBV27|TRBJ2-2|.
TGTGCCAGCAGTTTCTACAGGGCCGGGGAGCTGTTTTTT
CASSFYRAGELFF
>.|TRBV10-2|TRBJ2-3|.
TGCGCCAGCAGGGCCGACAAGGAACCCACAGATACGCAGTATTTT
CASRADKEPTDTQYF
>.|TRBV7-9|TRBJ1-4|.
TGTGCCAGCAGCTTAGTTAGGGAGAGCGGTGAAAAACTGTTTTTT
CASSLVRESGEKLFF
>.|TRBV10-3|TRBJ2-7|TRBD1
TGTGCCATCAGTGGGGACAGGGCCTACGAGCAGTACTTC
CAISGDRAYEQYF
>.|TRBV9|TRBJ2-7|.
TGTGCCAGCAGCGTAGGACAGGCGAGCTCCTACGAGCAGTACTTC
CASSVGQASSYEQYF
>.|TRBV27|TRBJ2-3|.
TGTGCCAGCAGTTTATCGGGCGGGACCCTGAGCACAGATACGCAGTATTTT
CASSLSGGTLSTDTQYF
>.|TRBV5-6|TRBJ1-1|.
TGTGCCAGCAGCTTGAGGGGCACTGAAGCTTTCTTT
CASSLRGTEAFF
>once|TRBV6-5|TRBJ2-3|.
TGTGCCAGCAGTCCCGGCGGACACCCACGTTCTCAGTATTTT
CASSPGGHPRSQYF
>.|TRBV10-3|TRBJ2-1|TRBD2
TGTGCCATCAGTGGGCAACTAGCGGGGGGGCAGATCAATGAGCAGTTCTTC
CAISGQLAGGQINEQFF
>.|TRBV27|TRBJ2-2|.
TGTGCCAGCAGGTCTAGGGACATGGACGGGGAGCTGTTTTTT
CASRSRDMDGELFF
>.|TRBV25-1|TRBJ2-7|.
TGTGCCAGCAGTGCGGGGGTGGGACGAGAGGCTATATACGAGCAGTACTTC
CASSAGVGREAIYEQYF
>few|TRBV7-9|TRBJ2-1|.
TGTGCCAGCAGCTTGGGGCCCTCCCCAATTGAGCAGTTCTTC
CASSLGPSPIEQFF
>.|TRBV27|TRBJ2-1|.
TGTGCCAGCAGTACAGGGTCCTACAATGAGCAGTTCTTC
CASSTGSYNEQFF
>.|TRBV7-8|TRBJ2-7|.
TGTGCCAGCAGCTTATCTCGAGGAGACGAGCAGTACTTC
CASSLSRGDEQYF
>few|TRBV6-5|TRBJ2-1|TRBD2
TGTGCCAGCACTAACCTAGCGGTGTACAATGAGCAGTTCTTC
CASTNLAVYNEQFF
>.|TRBV28|TRBJ2-3|TRBD1
TGTGCCAGCAGTGGACAGGGAACCACAGATACGCAGTATTTT
CASSGQGTTDTQYF
>.|TRBV4-1|TRBJ2-3|TRBD1
TGCGCCAGCACTACAGGGGGCACGAGAGATACGCAGTATTTT
CASTTGGTRDTQYF
>hyperexpanded|TRBV7-8|TRBJ2-2|TRBD2
TGTGCCAGCAGCTTATTTTTCTCAGCGGGGGGGCCAGCCGGGGAGCTGTTTTTT
CASSLFFSAGGPAGELFF
>.|TRBV4-2|TRBJ2-1|.
TGTGCCAGCAGCCAAGATGGCGGGGTCGAGCAGTTCTTC
CASSQDGGVEQFF
>few|TRBV6-5|TRBJ2-7|TRBD1
TGTGCCAGCAGTTACGGGCAGGGACAGCTCAACGAGCAGTACTTC
CASSYGQGQLNEQYF
>.|TRBV5-4|TRBJ2-1|TRBD2
TGTGCCAGCAGCCCCTCTGGGGCGGGACTACCCTTCAATGAGCAGTTCTTC
CASSPSGAGLPFNEQFF
>few|TRBV27|TRBJ1-2|TRBD1
TGTGCCAGCAGTCCCACCACCGGGACAGGGACCTATGGCTACACCTTC
CASSPTTGTGTYGYTF
>.|TRBV6-1|TRBJ1-5|TRBD1
TGTGCCAGCGAGACGACAGGGAGCAGCAATCAGCCCCAGCATTTT
CASETTGSSNQPQHF
>.|TRBV4-3|TRBJ2-3|TRBD1
TGCGCCAGCAGCCAAGATAGACAGGGGGCAGATACGCAGTATTTT
CASSQDRQGADTQYF
>.|TRBV9|TRBJ2-7|TRBD2
TGTGCCAGCAGCGAGCGGGGGGACGCCTACGAGCAGTACTTC
CASSERGDAYEQYF
>.|TRBV15|TRBJ2-1|TRBD2
TGTGCCACCAGCAGAGCTAGCGGGGGGATGTATGAGCAGTTCTTC
CATSRASGGMYEQFF
>.|TRBV5-5|TRBJ2-5|TRBD1
TGTGCCAGCAGCCCGACCGGACAGGGGGAAGGGGAGACCCAGTACTTC
CASSPTGQGEGETQYF
>few|TRBV4-1|TRBJ1-6|TRBD1
TGCGCCAGCAGCCAAGGTACGAGGGGGCCTAATTCACCCCTCCACTTT
CASSQGTRGPNSPLHF